Following are 19 T cell receptor beta chains from one sample sequenced in a study of CD8 T cells in Susac syndrome. It was with random hexamers that 0.5 to 1 ug RNA was reverse transcribed. TCRdb reanalysed the immunoSEQ multiplex PCR reads using MiXCR and keeps one entry per CDR3 protein. This sample has 150,000 to 200,000 distinct CDR3 sequences, with about 95% found just once. Sequenced input: CD4+ T cells from PBMCs. Receptors were obtained from a human donor in good health.

This chain links TRBV20-1 with TRBJ2-3; D perhaps matches TRBD2 (6 bases). The CDR3 contains 12 residues. The germline CDR1 and CDR2 sequences are DFQATT and SNEGSKA (reference sequence). Between the trimmed V and J ends, which lost 0 bases and 9 bases, there was a span of 10 bases. CDR3 residues: CSAREGGETQYF. The CDR3 coding sequence is TGCAGTGCTAGAGAGGGGGGTGAGACGCAGTATTTT.

This clonotype was seen once. The chain joins TRBV5-6 to TRBJ2-3; TRBD2 might be the D (6 bases). The CDR3 totals 15 residues. The germline gives CDR1 SGHDT, CDR2 YYEEEE. Between the trimmed V and J ends, which lost 4 bases and 2 bases, there was a span of 14 bases. CDR3 protein: CASSVAGSSTDTQYF. CDR3 bases: TGTGCCAGCAGCGTCGCGGGGTCTTCCACAGATACGCAGTATTTT.

This CDR3 is CASSRPGQGVNQPQHF. The CDR3 coding sequence is TGTGCCAGCAGTAGACCGGGACAGGGGGTCAATCAGCCCCAGCATTTT. The V and J genes are TRBV28 and TRBJ1-5, with 11 bases identical to TRBD1. V shed 5 bases and J 3 bases; nucleotides not matched to a gene: 6. The CDR3 contains 16 residues. From germline, CDR1 is MDHEN and CDR2 SYDVKM.

J is TRBJ2-7 and V is TRBV27, with D tentatively TRBD2 (5 bases). The CDR3 totals 14 residues. Per germline, CDR1 MNHEY and CDR2 SMNVEV (reference sequence). Trimming shortened V by 0 bases and J by 1 base, and 7 bases separated the two germline ends. The CDR3 spells CASSLSSGSYEQYF. The CDR3 region has the DNA TGTGCCAGCAGTTTATCTTCGGGATCCTACGAGCAGTACTTC.

The rearrangement links TRBV20-1 to TRBJ1-6; 9 positions match TRBD1. V was clipped by 5 bases and J by 9 bases; unmatched bases: 14. The CDR3 covers 16 residues. Germline V gene sequence: CDR1 DFQATT, CDR2 SNEGSKA (reference sequence). CDR3 sequence: CSAPFPGQGTGSPLHF. CDR3 in DNA: TGCAGTGCTCCATTCCCGGGACAGGGTACTGGTTCACCCCTCCACTTT.

This chain joins TRBV12-3 or TRBV12-4 and TRBJ1-3; 7 bases line up with TRBD1. V lost 6 bases, J lost 3 bases, and 8 bases stayed unmatched. CDR3 size: 15 residues. The CDR3 spells CASRRTGTDGNTIYF. DNA for the CDR3: TGTGCCAGCAGACGGACCGGGACAGATGGAAACACCATATATTTT.

This clonotype was observed once. The genes are TRBV3-1 and TRBJ2-5; 11 bases match TRBD2. The trim removed 2 bases at V and 1 base at J, leaving 15 bases unmatched. Germline-derived CDR1 and CDR2 are LGHDT and YNNKEL (reference sequence). The CDR3 contains 20 residues. The CDR3 sequence is CASSQSILAGGTGIQETQYF. CDR3 coding DNA: TGTGCCAGCAGCCAATCCATCCTAGCGGGGGGAACGGGGATCCAAGAGACCCAGTACTTC.

CDR3 protein: CATWDTNQPQHF. DNA of the CDR3: TGTGCCACCTGGGACACCAATCAGCCCCAGCATTTT. The rearrangement uses TRBV10-3 and TRBJ1-5, with D maybe TRBD1 (6 bases). The ends were cut back, 10 bases at V and 3 bases at J, with 10 bases in the middle. This CDR3 spans 12 amino acids. Germline V lookup: CDR1 ENHRY, CDR2 SYGVKD.

In DNA form, the CDR3 reads TGCGCCAGCAGCCTCGGGGGGACACAAGCAGATACGCAGTATTTT. Its protein product is CASSLGGTQADTQYF. This chain joins TRBV5-1 and TRBJ2-3, with D maybe TRBD2 (7 bases). Germline V gene data show CDR1 as SGHRS and CDR2 as YFSETQ. The CDR3 sequence is 15 residues long. V lost 4 bases, J lost 4 bases, and 16 bases lay in between.

The V and J genes are TRBV7-2 and TRBJ2-7, with 12 bases identical to TRBD2. This CDR3 spans 18 amino acids. The V gene's germline CDR1 is SGHTA and CDR2 FQGNSA. V lost 5 bases to trimming and J lost 5 bases; unmatched junction nucleotides: 16. The CDR3 loop reads CASSPKPGLAGLRHEQYF. DNA for the CDR3: TGTGCCAGCAGCCCCAAGCCGGGACTAGCGGGCCTTAGGCACGAGCAGTACTTC.

The chain is built from TRBV20-1 and TRBJ2-5; the D gene is possibly TRBD2 (5 bases). CDR1 and CDR2 (germline): DFQATT, SNEGSKA (reference sequence). The CDR3 has 17 residues. V shed 0 bases and J shed 6 bases, with 23 bases lying between them. CDR3 in DNA: TGCAGTGCTAGAGATAGGTCTCCGGGGTCGGGTGGGAAGACCCAGTACTTC. Residues: CSARDRSPGSGGKTQYF.

In this sample, this clonotype turned up once. V gene TRBV12-3 or TRBV12-4 combines with J gene TRBJ1-2; D may be TRBD1 (6 bases). CDR3 length equals 13 residues. V lost 5 bases to trimming and J lost 3 bases, with 10 bases between them. In DNA, the CDR3 is TGTGCCAGCAGTACTGGGGGCTACTATGGCTACACCTTC. This codes for CASSTGGYYGYTF.

V is TRBV7-9 and J is TRBJ2-7; tentative D call: TRBD1 (5 bases). Germline V gene data show CDR1 as SEHNR and CDR2 as FQNEAQ (reference sequence). The length of the CDR3 is 14 residues. V was shortened by 2 bases and J by 0 bases, with 8 bases between the two germline ends. CDR3 DNA: TGTGCCAGCAGCTTACAGGGTAGCTCCTACGAGCAGTACTTC. The encoded protein is CASSLQGSSYEQYF.

The chain is built from TRBV6-1 and TRBJ2-3, with 8 positions matching TRBD2. The V segment lost 10 bases and the J segment 2 bases; nucleotides outside the gene matches: 14. Germline-derived CDR1 and CDR2 are MNHNS and SASEGT. There are 16 residues in the CDR3. The CDR3 protein is CATFPPGRGVTDTQYF. As DNA, the CDR3 is TGTGCCACCTTCCCCCCGGGGCGGGGGGTCACAGATACGCAGTATTTT.

J is TRBJ2-7 and V is TRBV6-5; D is tentatively TRBD1 or TRBD2 (6 bases each). V lost 0 bases to trimming and J lost 4 bases, with 13 bases between them. Germline-derived CDR1 and CDR2 are MNHEY and SVGAGI. The CDR3 has 15 amino acids. CDR3 protein: CASSYSTGGDYEQYF. CDR3 bases: TGTGCCAGCAGTTACTCGACAGGCGGGGATTACGAGCAGTACTTC.

This clonotype was picked up one time. The chain couples TRBV20-1 to TRBJ1-6; D uncertain. Between the trimmed V and J ends, which lost 4 bases and 5 bases, there was a span of 15 bases. Germline CDR1 DFQATT, CDR2 SNEGSKA (reference sequence). The CDR3 has 15 residues. The CDR3 spells CSATEEGRNNSPLHF. The CDR3 nucleotides read TGCAGTGCTACCGAGGAAGGAAGAAATAATTCACCCCTCCACTTT.

This chain connects TRBV4-2 to TRBJ2-3; D might be TRBD2 (6 bases). The CDR3 has 14 residues. V was clipped by 5 bases and J by 7 bases, with 16 bases between them. Germline CDR1 and CDR2: LGHNA and YNFKEQ. The CDR3 DNA follows: TGTGCCAGCAGCTTGAGGGCGGCGGGATATACGCAGTATTTT. Protein: CASSLRAAGYTQYF.

The chain recombines TRBV7-8 with TRBJ2-7, with a possible D match to TRBD1 (7 bases). Looked up from germline, CDR1 is SGHVS and CDR2 is FQNEAQ. The CDR3 contains 14 residues. V was shortened by 0 bases and J by 3 bases, with 9 bases between the two germline ends. DNA of the CDR3: TGTGCCAGCAGCTTAGCGCGGGACAGCTACGAGCAGTACTTC. Translated: CASSLARDSYEQYF.

V is TRBV4-2 and J is TRBJ1-5; D might be TRBD1 (5 bases). Deletions cut 0 bases from V and 4 bases from J, with 10 bases between. Germline V gives CDR1 LGHNA, CDR2 YNFKEQ. The CDR3 is made up of 15 amino acids. CDR3 amino acids: CASSQDWQGNQPQHF. The DNA for the CDR3 is TGTGCCAGCAGCCAAGATTGGCAGGGAAATCAGCCCCAGCATTTT.